Only a few counts were recorded for the clone carrying this T cell receptor beta chain. Its antigen is currently unknown. Isolated RNA was reverse transcribed in full, so expressed TCRB transcripts were sequenced. It was found that naive, central memory and regulatory T cell samples averaged around 3.6 million reads. Clones were sequenced by immunoSEQ multiplex PCR, and TCRdb holds only the in-frame ones, with some missing. This sample has under 300,000 clones, with roughly 10% found just once. The data stem from a study of beta chain features in type 1 diabetes. Study summary: Age and gender were similar between patients and healthy donors, as were cell yields.

Study results and limitations: Insertions at VDJ junctions were less frequent in type 1 diabetes patients. These patients also deleted more nucleotides at the same junctions. Type 1 diabetes patients showed a moderate but significant shortening of TCRB CDR3s in all four CD4+ subsets.

Sequencing was carried out using naive CD4+ T cells from blood. The receptor's source is a man in his thirties or forties with type 1 diabetes.

In DNA form, the CDR3 reads TGCAGCGCGTACAGGGGCGACTCGGGGGAGCTGTTTTTT. Translation gives CSAYRGDSGELFF. V usage is TRBV29-1 and J usage is TRBJ2-2; the match to TRBD1 covers 7 bases. The CDR3 spans 13 residues. Germline V gene sequence: CDR1 SQVTM, CDR2 ANQGSEA. V lost 7 bases and J lost 8; bases outside the gene matches: 10.